The present TCR beta chain was sequenced within a study of blood T cell repertoires in COVID-19. Study-level information: PBMCs, B-cell-depleted T cells, or T cells were the source of the cDNA or gDNA that made up the material.

Cohort allocation depended upon clinical history that participants reported. TCRdb's copy holds only in-frame clones and misses some; the assay was immunoSEQ multiplex PCR. The sample records about 440,000 clones, 90% being singletons. Germline V gene lookup returns CDR1 MNHNY and CDR2 SVGAGI (reference sequence). The CDR3 runs 14 residues. V was clipped by 10 bases and J by 3 bases, with 18 bases between them. Specimen: PBMCs or T cells enriched from blood (not recorded which). The chain carries TRBV6-6 and TRBJ1-1; weak D call: TRBD1 (6 bases). This receptor was taken from a young man who had recovered from COVID-19. The CDR3 region has the DNA TGTGCCATCCAATTCAGGGGTGGGGACACTGAAGCTTTCTTT. Translation gives CAIQFRGGDTEAFF.